This T cell receptor beta chain came from a study of breast tumors, draining lymph nodes, adjacent tissues. General study points: Tumor and nontumor repertoires were significantly more similar in luminal-like than in basal-like breast cancer. Tumor T cell lymph node origin was a supported hypothesis, not proven. Findings are consistent with lymph node origin and intratumoral expansion of most tumor T cells. Tumors had less TCR diversity than lymph nodes, more than nontumor tissue.

The length of the CDR3 is 13 residues. Germline CDR1 ENHRY, CDR2 SYGVKD. The V segment lost 3 bases and the J segment 15 bases; nucleotides outside the gene matches: 10. About this clonotype: Its matching antigen is unknown.

TCRdb re-analysed the multiplex PCR reads in MiXCR, keeping a single row per CDR3 protein. Of about 21,000 distinct CDR3 sequences detected, 50% appear once; the ten largest clones hold less than 9.5%. This sequence originates from a female donor with breast cancer. Some clones in this sample may be carry-over from other donors' samples. The sequencing sample was made of breast tumor tissue. The chain employs TRBV10-3 and TRBJ2-1; 8 bases map to TRBD2. Written as DNA, the CDR3 is TGTGCCATCAGTGAAGAACTAGCGGATGGCGTGTTCTTC. Its translation is CAISEELADGVFF.